One and the same sample provided the 17 T cell receptor beta chains below, sequenced in a study of T cell responses to AZD1222 COVID-19 vaccine (dated by TCRdb to the early 2020s). What the time point label conveys for this sample: baseline before first vaccination. Libraries were built with the immunoSEQ multiplex PCR assay. In its TCRdb copy, this immuneACCESS table keeps in-frame sequences only and misses some clones. Where compared with another copy, unresolved V genes explain less than half of these, and the others have no known cause. The sample contains approximately 180,000 clones, around 90% of them found a single time. The ten largest clonotypes hold less than 3% of the sample. The sequenced sample was peripheral blood, obtained on day 0 of AZD1222 vaccination. These receptors all come from an adult in good health.

This chain uses TRBV2 with TRBJ1-6; tentative D call: TRBD1 (5 bases). Trimming pared 6 bases from V and 8 bases from J, leaving 11 bases between. This CDR3 region has 13 residues. Germline V gene sequence: CDR1 SNHLY, CDR2 FYNNEI. The CDR3 protein is CASSADSYSPLHF. CDR3 coding DNA: TGTGCCAGCAGCGCTGACAGTTATTCACCCCTCCACTTT.

The V call is TRBV12-3 or TRBV12-4, the J call TRBJ1-4; D unclear. The CDR3 covers 12 residues. Trimming removed 6 bases at V and 11 bases at J, with 13 bases between. DNA for the CDR3: TGTGCCAGCAGCCGCTGGGGAGGTAAACTGTTTTTT. This codes for CASSRWGGKLFF.

The chain combines TRBV7-8 with TRBJ1-3; tentative D call: TRBD1 (6 bases). The germline gives CDR1 SGHVS, CDR2 FQNEAQ. This CDR3 spans 16 amino acids. Trimming took 3 bases from V and 0 from J, leaving 12 bases between them. The CDR3 spells CASSLVSGDSGNTIYF. Here the CDR3 DNA reads TGTGCCAGCAGCTTGGTCTCAGGGGACTCTGGAAACACCATATATTTT.

Remarks on this clone: Within the sample, other DNA sequences also encode this same CDR3. The chain carries TRBV5-1 and TRBJ1-2, with 9 bases aligning to TRBD1. In germline, CDR1 is SGHRS, CDR2 YFSETQ. The V and J ends lost 2 bases and 7 bases, in that order; junction bases with no gene match: 3. The CDR3 spans 13 residues. The CDR3 is CASSFTGGGGYTF. CDR3 nucleotides: TGCGCCAGCAGCTTCACAGGGGGCGGTGGCTACACCTTC.

V and J are TRBV5-4 and TRBJ2-1, with 12 nucleotides matching TRBD2. The CDR3 totals 14 residues. Unmatched junction bases numbered 3, after V lost 4 bases and J lost 7 bases. Germline CDR1 is SGHNT and CDR2 is YYREEE (reference sequence). CDR3 in amino acids: CASSSGTSGNEQFF. CDR3 DNA: TGTGCCAGCAGCAGCGGGACTAGCGGGAATGAGCAGTTCTTC.

The chain recombines TRBV2 with TRBJ1-6; possibly TRBD1 for D (6 bases). Germline CDR1 and CDR2: SNHLY and FYNNEI. This CDR3 contains 17 residues. Trimming pared 6 bases from V and 6 bases from J, leaving 21 bases between. For the CDR3, the DNA is TGTGCCAGCAGCCGCCTTTCCCCCTCCAGGGGTAATTCACCCCTCCACTTT. Translating it yields CASSRLSPSRGNSPLHF.

The V gene is TRBV25-1, the J gene TRBJ2-5, with unresolved D. Germline V CDR1 and CDR2: MGHDK, SYGVNS. The CDR3 is made up of 12 amino acids. Trimming cost V 4 bases and J 4 bases, with 7 bases left between them. CDR3 in amino acids: CASSGPAETQYF. CDR3 DNA: TGTGCCAGCAGTGGGCCGGCAGAGACCCAGTACTTC.

J is TRBJ2-1 and V is TRBV12-5; 10 bases are shared with TRBD1. The CDR3 consists of 17 residues. CDR1 and CDR2 (germline): LGHNT, FRNRAP. Trimming at V came to 0 bases and at J to 5 bases, leaving 7 bases not matched to a gene. The CDR3 region is CASGLVLRGTGDNEQFF. Here the CDR3 DNA reads TGTGCTAGTGGTTTGGTACTAAGGGGGACAGGGGACAATGAGCAGTTCTTC.

This clone was seen only once. The V and J genes are TRBV28 and TRBJ2-7, with D perhaps matching TRBD1 or TRBD2 (5 bases each). Germline V CDR1 and CDR2: MDHEN, SYDVKM. V lost 2 bases, J lost 3 bases, and 17 bases lay in between. The CDR3 loop spans 16 amino acids. CDR3 in DNA: TGTGCCAGCAGTTTAGTAGGGGAGTTTAAGAACTACGAGCAGTACTTC. It translates to CASSLVGEFKNYEQYF.

The chain employs TRBV11-2 and TRBJ2-7; TRBD2 aligns across 11 bases. Germline-derived CDR1 and CDR2 are SGHAT and FQNNGV. The CDR3 spans 14 residues. V dropped 6 bases and J dropped 2; count of bases not matched to a gene: 3. The CDR3 here is CASRIAGGAYEQYF. The CDR3, as DNA: TGTGCCAGCAGAATAGCGGGAGGGGCCTACGAGCAGTACTTC.

V is TRBV16 and J is TRBJ2-2; TRBD2 agrees at 9 bases. The germline CDR1 and CDR2 sequences are KGHSY and FQNENV. With 3 bases clipped from V and 6 bases from J, the junction kept 2 bases outside the gene matches. There are 14 residues in the CDR3. CDR3 in amino acids: CASSHQRGAGELFF. The CDR3 region has the DNA TGTGCCAGCAGCCATCAGCGGGGGGCCGGGGAGCTGTTTTTT.

This chain links TRBV27 with TRBJ1-2; 9 nucleotides align to TRBD1. The CDR3 totals 15 residues. V trimming: 0 bases; J trimming: 8 bases; junction bases outside the gene matches: 7. Germline V gene data show CDR1 as MNHEY and CDR2 as SMNVEV (reference sequence). DNA of the CDR3: TGTGCCAGCAGTTTATCGGTCTGGACAGGGGCGGGCTACACCTTC. Residues: CASSLSVWTGAGYTF.

This chain uses TRBV6-5 with TRBJ2-1, with D unclear. The CDR3 has 14 residues. CDR1 and CDR2 (germline): MNHEY, SVGAGI. V was shortened by 7 bases and J by 6 bases, with 16 bases between the two germline ends. The CDR3 is CASNPRWYGNEQFF. CDR3 nucleotides: TGTGCCAGCAACCCGAGGTGGTATGGCAATGAGCAGTTCTTC.

The chain recombines TRBV2 with TRBJ2-5; 7 bases match TRBD2. The CDR3 covers 17 residues. Germline CDR1 and CDR2: SNHLY and FYNNEI. J lost 1 base, V lost 3 bases, and 11 bases had no gene match. The CDR3, as DNA: TGTGCCAGCAGTGACGTGCGGGCTAGCGGATCCCAAGAGACCCAGTACTTC. Encoded protein: CASSDVRASGSQETQYF.

This chain uses TRBV5-1 with TRBJ1-5; 10 bases match TRBD1. V lost 3 bases and J lost 7; bases outside the gene matches: 4. From germline, CDR1 is SGHRS and CDR2 YFSETQ. The CDR3 loop spans 14 amino acids. In nucleotides, the CDR3 is TGCGCCAGCAGCTCCGGGACAGGGGAACAGCCCCAGCATTTT. Translating gives CASSSGTGEQPQHF.

The chain is built from TRBV10-3 and TRBJ2-2, with 10 bases that match TRBD1. V was pared by 6 bases and J by 6 bases, with 7 bases of the junction left unmatched. This CDR3 has 15 residues. Germline CDR1 and CDR2: ENHRY and SYGVKD. This chain's CDR3 is CAIRGGTGAPGELFF. The CDR3, as DNA: TGTGCCATCAGGGGGGGGACAGGGGCCCCCGGGGAGCTGTTTTTT.

The V gene is TRBV7-9, the J gene TRBJ2-6; the D gene is possibly TRBD1 (5 bases). Trimming cost V 5 bases and J 1 base, with 9 bases left between them. This CDR3 spans 15 amino acids. Germline lookup yields CDR1 SEHNR and CDR2 FQNEAQ (reference sequence). CDR3 in amino acids: CASSLTGSGANVLTF. The CDR3 region has the DNA TGTGCCAGCAGCCTCACAGGATCTGGGGCCAACGTCCTGACTTTC.